A single sample gave rise to the 18 T cell receptor beta chains below, sequenced in a study of T cells expressing NK-cell markers. TCRdb reanalyzed the 5' RACE reads, giving one entry per CDR3 protein sequence and no DNA. The sample shows 300,000 to 450,000 distinct CDR3 sequences, and roughly 5.5% sits with its ten largest clones. The specimen was blood T cells: a sorted CD56 or NKG2C T cell subset, CD4+ or CD8+ T cells, or bulk PBMC T cells (not recorded which). These receptors all come from a man aged 18-75 years in good health.

The chain is built from TRBV2 and TRBJ2-5; the TCRdb call, TRBD2, lacks DNA for checking. Germline values: CDR1 SNHLY, CDR2 FYNNEI. This CDR3 region has 12 residues. The CDR3: CASQEGGGTQYF.

The chain uses TRBV6-6 and TRBJ2-3. The germline gives CDR1 MNHNY, CDR2 SVGAGI (reference sequence). CDR3 length: 11 residues. CDR3: CASEVGVTQYF.

The V and J genes are TRBV28 and TRBJ1-1; with no DNA, the TCRdb D assignment of TRBD1 cannot be verified. Germline assignment: CDR1 MDHEN and CDR2 SYDVKM. The CDR3 is made up of 15 amino acids. Here the CDR3 reads CASRGQGAWVTEAFF.

This chain uses TRBV12-3 or TRBV12-4 with TRBJ2-7; the TCRdb call, TRBD2, lacks DNA for checking. CDR3 length equals 14 residues. The chain's CDR3 is CASMGRGASYEQYF.

This CDR3 reads CASSSAYQETQYF. This rearrangement joins TRBV6-2 or TRBV6-3 to TRBJ2-5. Germline V gene lookup returns CDR1 MNHEY and CDR2 SVGEGT. There are 13 residues in the CDR3.

The chain combines TRBV21-1 with TRBJ1-1; TCRdb's D gene call, TRBD1, goes unchecked for lack of DNA. TRBV21-1 is assigned pseudogene status. This CDR3 has 15 residues. CDR3 residues: CASSKEGWPGRNAFF.

This chain uses TRBV27 with TRBJ2-3; lacking DNA, the TRBD1 call made by TCRdb goes unchecked. The CDR3 contains 16 residues. Germline-derived CDR1 and CDR2 are MNHEY and SMNVEV (reference sequence). The CDR3 loop reads CASSPRRGPGTDTQYF.

J is TRBJ1-1 and V is TRBV12-3 or TRBV12-4; the TCRdb D gene call, TRBD1, has no DNA to confirm it. The CDR3 spans 14 residues. CDR3 loop: CASSLQGEYTEAFF.

The CDR3 loop reads CASSEAGARGETQYF. The chain joins TRBV2 to TRBJ2-5; absent DNA, TCRdb's TRBD1 call cannot be checked. The CDR3 sequence is 15 residues long. CDR1 and CDR2 from the germline V gene are SNHLY and FYNNEI.

The rearrangement links TRBV18 to TRBJ2-7; there is no DNA to check the TCRdb D call of TRBD2. The CDR3 contains 14 residues. Germline V gene sequence: CDR1 KGHSH, CDR2 LQKENI. The CDR3 region is CASSRPPGLEAQYF.

This chain uses TRBV6-1 with TRBJ1-3. In germline, CDR1 is MNHNS, CDR2 SASEGT. The CDR3 sequence is 16 residues long. CDR3 protein: CASSPRGRVSGNTIYF.

The chain couples TRBV5-6 to TRBJ2-5; TCRdb selects TRBD2, and the lack of DNA leaves this call unchecked. The germline V gene has CDR1 SGHDT and CDR2 YYEEEE. The CDR3 sequence is 15 residues long. The CDR3 reads CASSLPGLAEETQYF.

The chain couples TRBV27 to TRBJ1-5. The germline gives CDR1 MNHEY, CDR2 SMNVEV (reference sequence). This CDR3 region has 12 residues. The CDR3 loop reads CASSWACQPQHF.

This chain links TRBV29-1 with TRBJ1-1. This CDR3 comprises 12 residues. The germline CDR1 and CDR2 sequences are SQVTM and ANQGSEA. This chain's CDR3 is CSVCLGNTEAFF.

This CDR3 reads CASSLASGDLTYYEQYF. J is TRBJ2-7 and V is TRBV5-1; checking the TCRdb D call of TRBD1 is not possible without DNA. This CDR3 has 17 amino acids. Germline CDR1 reads SGHRS; CDR2 reads YFSETQ.

This chain connects TRBV14 to TRBJ2-7; the D gene TCRdb calls, TRBD2, cannot be checked with no DNA. The CDR3 consists of 15 residues. Germline-derived CDR1 and CDR2 are SGHDN and FVKESK. The CDR3 protein is CASSQEGTRSYEQYF. The full variable domain, its missing parts supplied by reference TRBV14 and TRBJ2-7, is EAGVTQFPSHSVIEKGQTVTLRCDPISGHDNLYWYRRVMGKEIKFLLHFVKESKQDESGMPNNRFLAERTGGTYSTLKVQPAELEDSGVYFCASSQEGTRSYEQYFGPGTRLTVT.

This chain links TRBV12-3 or TRBV12-4 with TRBJ2-4; the TRBD1 assignment by TCRdb is unverifiable without DNA. The CDR3 consists of 14 residues. The CDR3 is CASSLRVGSDIQYF.

This rearrangement joins TRBV30 to TRBJ2-1; the TCRdb call, TRBD1, lacks DNA for checking. CDR1 and CDR2 (germline): GTSNPN, SVGIG (reference sequence). The CDR3 covers 11 residues. The CDR3 spells CARSLGFEQFF.